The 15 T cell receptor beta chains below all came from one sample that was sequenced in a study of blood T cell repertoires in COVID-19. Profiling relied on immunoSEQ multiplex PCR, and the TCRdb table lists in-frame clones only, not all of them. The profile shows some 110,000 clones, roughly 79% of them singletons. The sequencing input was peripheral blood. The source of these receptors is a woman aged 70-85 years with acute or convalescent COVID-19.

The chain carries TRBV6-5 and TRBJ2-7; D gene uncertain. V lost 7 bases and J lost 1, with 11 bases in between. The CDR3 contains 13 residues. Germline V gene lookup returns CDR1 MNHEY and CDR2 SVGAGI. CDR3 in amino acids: CASNRLGSYEQYF. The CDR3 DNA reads TGTGCCAGCAATAGACTTGGATCCTACGAGCAGTACTTC.

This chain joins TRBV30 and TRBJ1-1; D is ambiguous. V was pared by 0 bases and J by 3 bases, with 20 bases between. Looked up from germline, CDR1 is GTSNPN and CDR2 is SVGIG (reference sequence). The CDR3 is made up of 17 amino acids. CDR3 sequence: CAWSVPPWRSWDTEAFF. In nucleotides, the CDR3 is TGTGCCTGGAGTGTACCTCCATGGAGGTCATGGGACACTGAAGCTTTCTTT. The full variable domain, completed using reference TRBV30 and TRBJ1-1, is SQTIHQWPATLVQPVGSPLSLECTVEGTSNPNLYWYRQAAGRGLQLLFYSVGIGQISSEVPQNLSASRPQDRQFILSSKKLLLSDSGFYLCAWSVPPWRSWDTEAFFGQGTRLTVV.

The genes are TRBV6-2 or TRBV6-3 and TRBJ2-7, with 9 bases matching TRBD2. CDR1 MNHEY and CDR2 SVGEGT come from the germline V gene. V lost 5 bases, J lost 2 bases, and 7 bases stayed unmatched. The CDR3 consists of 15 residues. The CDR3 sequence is CASSISGRRTYEQYF. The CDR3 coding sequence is TGTGCCAGCAGTATTAGCGGGAGACGCACCTACGAGCAGTACTTC.

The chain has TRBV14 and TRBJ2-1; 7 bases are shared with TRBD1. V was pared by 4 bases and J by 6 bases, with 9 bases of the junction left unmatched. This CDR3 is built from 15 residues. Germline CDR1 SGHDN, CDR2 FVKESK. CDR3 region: CASSPGQLNINEQFF. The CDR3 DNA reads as TGTGCCAGCAGCCCGGGACAGTTAAACATCAATGAGCAGTTCTTC.

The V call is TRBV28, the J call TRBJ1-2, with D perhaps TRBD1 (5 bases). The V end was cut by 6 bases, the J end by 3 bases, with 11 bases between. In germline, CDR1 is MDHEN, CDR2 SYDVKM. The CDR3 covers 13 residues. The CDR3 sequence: CASRGQVYYGYTF. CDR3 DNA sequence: TGTGCCAGCAGGGGGCAGGTCTACTATGGCTACACCTTC.

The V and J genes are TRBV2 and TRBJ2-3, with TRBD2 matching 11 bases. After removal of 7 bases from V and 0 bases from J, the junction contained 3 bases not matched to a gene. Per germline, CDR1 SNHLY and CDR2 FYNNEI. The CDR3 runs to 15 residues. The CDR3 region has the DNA TGTGCCAGCAACAGACTAGCGGGAAGCACAGATACGCAGTATTTT. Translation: CASNRLAGSTDTQYF.

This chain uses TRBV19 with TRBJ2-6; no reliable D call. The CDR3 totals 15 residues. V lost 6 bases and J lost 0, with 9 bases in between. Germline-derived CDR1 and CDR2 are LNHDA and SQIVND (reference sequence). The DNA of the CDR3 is TGTGCCAGTAGCACAGATTACTCTGGGGCCAACGTCCTGACTTTC. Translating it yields CASSTDYSGANVLTF.

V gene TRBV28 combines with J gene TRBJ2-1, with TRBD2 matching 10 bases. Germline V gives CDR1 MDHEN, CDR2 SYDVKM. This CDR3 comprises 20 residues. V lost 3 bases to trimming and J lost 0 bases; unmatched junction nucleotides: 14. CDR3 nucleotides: TGTGCCAGCAGTTTTGGGGTGCCTAGCGGGGGATTGAGCTCCTACAATGAGCAGTTCTTC. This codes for CASSFGVPSGGLSSYNEQFF. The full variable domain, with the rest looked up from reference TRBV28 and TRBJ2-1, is DVKVTQSSRYLVKRTGEKVFLECVQDMDHENMFWYRQDPGLGLRLIYFSYDVKMKEKGDIPEGYSVSREKKERFSLILESASTNQTSMYLCASSFGVPSGGLSSYNEQFFGPGTRLTVL.

The DNA of the CDR3 is TGTGCCAGCAGCTACGTTGAAAAACTGTTTTTT. This encodes CASSYVEKLFF. The chain is built from TRBV28 and TRBJ1-4, with D uncertain. V lost 6 bases, J lost 7 bases, and 6 bases lay in between. Germline V CDR1 and CDR2: MDHEN, SYDVKM. This CDR3 has 11 amino acids.

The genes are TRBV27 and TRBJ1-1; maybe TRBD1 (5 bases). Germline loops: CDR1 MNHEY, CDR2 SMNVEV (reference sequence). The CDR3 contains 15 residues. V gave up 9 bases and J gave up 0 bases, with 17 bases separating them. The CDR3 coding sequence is TGTGCCAGGTGGGGAGGGGAACCAATGAACACTGAAGCTTTCTTT. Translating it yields CARWGGEPMNTEAFF.

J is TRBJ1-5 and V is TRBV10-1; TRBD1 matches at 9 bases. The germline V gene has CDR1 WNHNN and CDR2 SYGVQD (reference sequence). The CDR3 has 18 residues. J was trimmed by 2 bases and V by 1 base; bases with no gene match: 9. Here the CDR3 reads CASSEWPGTGLGNQPQHF. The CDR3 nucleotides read TGCGCCAGCAGTGAGTGGCCTGGGACAGGGTTAGGCAATCAGCCCCAGCATTTT.

The CDR3 loop is CASSFRRNNEQFF. The CDR3 DNA reads as TGTGCCAGCAGTTTTAGGAGAAACAATGAGCAGTTCTTC. The chain uses TRBV12-3 or TRBV12-4 and TRBJ2-1; D ambiguous. The ends were cut back, 3 bases at V and 5 bases at J, with 8 bases in the middle. CDR3 size: 13 residues.

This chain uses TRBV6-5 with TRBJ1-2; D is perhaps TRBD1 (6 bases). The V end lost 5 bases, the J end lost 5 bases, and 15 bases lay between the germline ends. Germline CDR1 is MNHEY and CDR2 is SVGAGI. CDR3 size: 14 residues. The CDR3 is CASSPRTDLYGYTF. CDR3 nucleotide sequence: TGTGCCAGCAGTCCCCGGACAGACCTTTATGGCTACACCTTC.

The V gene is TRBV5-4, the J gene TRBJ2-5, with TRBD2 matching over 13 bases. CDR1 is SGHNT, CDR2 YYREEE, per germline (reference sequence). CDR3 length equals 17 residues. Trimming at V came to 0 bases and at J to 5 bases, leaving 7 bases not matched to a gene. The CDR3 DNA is TGTGCCAGCAGCTTGGGACTAGCGGGAGGAGGGGGGGAGACCCAGTACTTC. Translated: CASSLGLAGGGGETQYF.

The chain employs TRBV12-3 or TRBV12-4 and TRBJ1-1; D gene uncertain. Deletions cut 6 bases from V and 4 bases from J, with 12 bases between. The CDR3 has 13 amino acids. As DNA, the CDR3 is TGTGCCAGCAGCACACTACTTGGCACTGAAGCTTTCTTT. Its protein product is CASSTLLGTEAFF.